This TCR beta chain was retrieved from a study of early stage breast cancer tumors. Blood replicates held 0.5 ug DNA, tumor or normal breast roughly 1.5 ug, two each. Assay: immunoSEQ multiplex PCR; the TCRdb copy retains only in-frame clones and omits some. The table records about 20,000 clones, more than 75% of them present only once. There are 16 residues in the CDR3. From germline, CDR1 is SGHDN and CDR2 FVKESK. The V end was cut by 2 bases, the J end by 5 bases, with 17 bases between. The rearrangement uses TRBV14 and TRBJ2-3; D gene unclear. The sample comprised blood. This TCR came from a person in their sixties with breast cancer. CDR3 DNA sequence: TGTGCCAGCAGCCAATCTCCGGCAGCCGCCGAAGATACGCAGTATTTT. It yields the protein CASSQSPAAAEDTQYF.